This TCR beta chain comes out of a study of technical replicates of blood from four donors. TCRdb's table, derived via immunoSEQ multiplex PCR, lists solely in-frame clones and lacks some. The data show tens of thousands of clones, with just under 95% seen just once and roughly 0.36% held by the top ten. CDR3 length equals 13 residues. Trimming took 6 bases from V and 4 from J, leaving 12 bases between them. The germline V gene has CDR1 MNHEY and CDR2 SMNVEV (reference sequence). This TCR was sampled from a human donor in good health. What was sequenced was T cells isolated from PBMCs. The V gene is TRBV27, the J gene TRBJ1-2, with unresolved D. The CDR3 coding sequence is TGTGCCAGCAGCCCGGGAAGGATCTATGGCTACACCTTC. Amino acids: CASSPGRIYGYTF.